This T cell receptor (beta chain) was found in a study of response to subunit inactivated influenza vaccine. This clonotype turned up a few times. What it recognizes is unknown. Germline lookup yields CDR1 LGHNA and CDR2 YNFKEQ. V was clipped by 0 bases and J by 7 bases, with 13 bases between them. This CDR3 comprises 14 residues. The study, taken as a whole, reports: Authors suggested few new T cells are recruited by each seasonal influenza vaccination.

TCRdb analysed the RT-PCR reads with MiXCR anew, one entry per CDR3 protein. The table lists more than 700,000 distinct CDR3 sequences, 20% to 25% of them singletons, with around 9.6% in the top ten. V is TRBV4-2 and J is TRBJ2-7, with D maybe TRBD1 (6 bases). This material consisted of PBMCs from blood, taken roughly 5 days after vaccination. The TCR originated in a man aged 45-60 years who received an inactivated influenza vaccine. The CDR3: CASSQDRGSREQYF. Here the CDR3 DNA reads TGTGCCAGCAGCCAAGATAGGGGGAGTCGGGAGCAGTACTTC.